This T cell receptor beta chain was recorded in a study of T cell changes during pregnancy in multiple sclerosis. Profiled with immunoSEQ multiplex PCR; TCRdb holds only in-frame clones, not every one. The sample records roughly 48,000 clones, 85% to 95% being singletons. The CDR3 spans 14 residues. Germline CDR1 reads SEHNR; CDR2 reads FQNEAQ (reference sequence). V shed 1 base and J shed 1 base, with 5 bases lying between them. The source was CD4+ T cells from peripheral blood mononuclear cells, collected in the second trimester of pregnancy. The TCR originated in a female donor in good health, enrolled as a control in a pregnancy study. This rearrangement joins TRBV7-9 to TRBJ1-3; D ambiguous. The CDR3 loop is CASSLGRSGNTIYF. The CDR3 DNA follows: TGTGCCAGCAGCTTAGGGAGGTCTGGAAACACCATATATTTT.